This T cell receptor beta chain was documented in a study of blood T cells in healthy people across ages. Study details: There was about one barcoded beta molecule captured by template switching per two T cells.

They isolated at least 7 million PBMCs from each sample. The germline CDR1 and CDR2 sequences are SGHNT and YENEEA. V was cut by 5 bases and J by 2 bases, with 22 bases left in between. The CDR3 is 18 residues long. A sample-barcoded 5' primer and a J-beta primer mix were used in a second PCR of roughly 6 to 12 cycles. TCRdb re-called the 5' RACE reads with MiXCR, one entry per CDR3 protein. The data contain about 800,000 distinct CDR3 sequences, 55% to 70% of them singletons. The sequenced material came from blood. This clonotype was obtained from a man aged 25-40 years in good health. The V gene is TRBV11-3, the J gene TRBJ2-1; possible D gene TRBD1, 8 bases. As DNA, the CDR3 is TGTGCCAGCAGCAACAGGGGGGGAGGGCTAGCGACCTACAATGAGCAGTTCTTC. It specifies CASSNRGGGLATYNEQFF.